This T cell receptor beta chain was obtained from a study of control samples from healthy donors and cancer patients. Here immunoSEQ multiplex PCR was the method, and the copy in TCRdb shows in-frame clones only, minus some. The data contain almost 90,000 clones, around nine tenths of them singletons. CDR1 is LGHDT, CDR2 YNNKEL, per germline (reference sequence). The CDR3 is 15 residues long. The trim removed 4 bases at V and 1 base at J, leaving 3 bases unmatched. The sequenced sample was blood. The sequence was collected from a man aged 30-40 years in good health. This chain joins TRBV3-1 (or the pseudogene TRBV3-2) and TRBJ2-3; 9 positions match TRBD2. The chain's CDR3 is CASSPKRGGTDTQYF. As DNA, the CDR3 is TGTGCCAGCAGCCCTAAGCGGGGGGGCACAGATACGCAGTATTTT.